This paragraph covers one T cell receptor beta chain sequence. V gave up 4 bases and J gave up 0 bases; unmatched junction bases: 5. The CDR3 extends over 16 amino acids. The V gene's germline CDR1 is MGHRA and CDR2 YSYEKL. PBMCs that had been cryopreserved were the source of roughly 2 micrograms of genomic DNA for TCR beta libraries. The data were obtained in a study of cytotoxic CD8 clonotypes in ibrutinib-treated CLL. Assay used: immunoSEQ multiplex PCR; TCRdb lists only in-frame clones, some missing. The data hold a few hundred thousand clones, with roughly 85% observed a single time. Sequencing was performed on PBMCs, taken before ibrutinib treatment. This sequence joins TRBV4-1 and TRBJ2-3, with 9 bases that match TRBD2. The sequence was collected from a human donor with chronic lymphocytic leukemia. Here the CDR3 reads CASSLRLAESTDTQYF. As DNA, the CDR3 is TGCGCCAGCAGCCTTAGACTAGCGGAGAGCACAGATACGCAGTATTTT.